One sample yielded the 32 T cell receptor beta chains listed below, sequenced in a study of T cells in Graves' hyperthyroidism and ophthalmopathy. From RNA transcripts, TCR beta CDR3 regions were amplified. A set of HTBI primers served as the primers for a first-round RT-PCR of the TCR CDR3. TCRdb redid the calling of the multiplex PCR reads with MiXCR, one entry per CDR3 protein. The data contain under 700,000 distinct CDR3 sequences, 46% of them singletons. Sequencing was carried out using peripheral blood or thyroid tissue (not recorded which). The receptors stem from a woman between 18 and 29 years old with Graves' hyperthyroidism.

The chain links TRBV20-1 to TRBJ1-1, with D possibly being TRBD1 (6 bases). The germline V gene has CDR1 DFQATT and CDR2 SNEGSKA (reference sequence). The CDR3 sequence is 12 residues long. Trimming stripped 5 bases from V and 5 bases from J, with 12 bases between. The CDR3 sequence: CSAEQGRTEAFF. The CDR3 DNA is TGCAGTGCTGAACAGGGTAGGACTGAAGCTTTCTTT.

This chain links TRBV2 with TRBJ2-7; D is unresolved. The germline gives CDR1 SNHLY, CDR2 FYNNEI. The V gene lost 4 bases and the J gene lost 1 base, with 8 bases spanning the gap. This CDR3 comprises 13 residues. CDR3 region: CASSGLPSYEQYF. The DNA of the CDR3 is TGTGCCAGCAGTGGCCTCCCGTCCTACGAGCAGTACTTC.

This chain joins TRBV2 and TRBJ1-5, with D possibly matching TRBD1 (6 bases). In germline, CDR1 is SNHLY, CDR2 FYNNEI. The CDR3 extends over 16 amino acids. V was cut by 8 bases and J by 4 bases, with 21 bases left in between. CDR3 sequence reads: CASSPRQVAGNQPQHF. The CDR3 bases are TGTGCCAGCTCACCACGACAGGTCGCGGGGAATCAGCCCCAGCATTTT.

With regard to this clonotype: This may be a read error: a much more frequent sequence differs by one nucleotide. This chain uses TRBV29-1 with TRBJ2-6, with 8 bases identical to TRBD1. This CDR3 contains 15 residues. The germline V gene encodes CDR1 SQVTM and CDR2 ANQGSEA. CDR3 in DNA: TGCAGCGTTGAAGAGGACAGGGATGGGGCCAGCGTCCTGACTTTC. It yields the protein CSVEEDRDGASVLTF.

This clonotype has only a few counts. The genes are TRBV24-1 and TRBJ2-7; 10 positions match TRBD2. V dropped 3 bases and J dropped 7; count of bases not matched to a gene: 5. This CDR3 has 14 amino acids. Germline V CDR1 and CDR2: KGHDR, SFDVKD. DNA for the CDR3: TGTGCCACCAGTGATCCGGGACTAGCGCATGAGCAGTACTTC. Its translation: CATSDPGLAHEQYF.

This clonotype was detected only once. The chain links TRBV25-1 to TRBJ1-2; tentatively, D is TRBD1 (6 bases). The germline CDR1 and CDR2 sequences are MGHDK and SYGVNS. CDR3 size: 11 residues. With 8 bases removed from V and 4 bases from J, the gap between germline ends came to 8 bases. CDR3 bases: TGTGCCAGCGGGGGCGGCTATGGCTACACCTTC. Protein product: CASGGGYGYTF.

J is TRBJ2-7 and V is TRBV2; 7 nucleotides align to TRBD2. V dropped 6 bases and J dropped 4; count of bases not matched to a gene: 12. CDR3 size: 15 residues. Per the germline V gene, CDR1 is SNHLY and CDR2 is FYNNEI. This CDR3 reads CASSQDRTSRYEQYF. CDR3 DNA sequence: TGTGCCAGCAGCCAAGATCGGACTAGTAGGTACGAGCAGTACTTC.

This clonotype was seen more than once but under ten times. The CDR3 here is CASSVDLVGYEQYF. In nucleotides, the CDR3 is TGTGCCAGCAGTGTGGACCTAGTTGGGTACGAGCAGTACTTC. The chain combines TRBV2 with TRBJ2-7; no firm D call. Germline CDR1 and CDR2: SNHLY and FYNNEI. Deletions cut 4 bases from V and 4 bases from J, with 14 bases between. The CDR3 totals 14 residues.

The V call is TRBV12-3 or TRBV12-4, the J call TRBJ1-2; 8 nucleotides line up with TRBD1. CDR3 length equals 15 residues. The junction had 9 bases not matched to a gene; V was cut back by 5 bases and J by 4 bases. CDR3 residues: CASSPSRTGIYGYTF. CDR3 sequence (DNA): TGTGCCAGCAGTCCCTCCAGGACAGGGATCTATGGCTACACCTTC.

Many counts were recorded for this clonotype. The DNA for the CDR3 is TGTGCCAGCACCTCCAGCGGGACTTACGAGCAGTACTTC. Translation: CASTSSGTYEQYF. This rearrangement joins TRBV7-2 to TRBJ2-7; 7 nucleotides agree with TRBD2. V dropped 7 bases and J dropped 4; count of bases not matched to a gene: 7. The CDR3 has 13 residues. Germline CDR1 and CDR2: SGHTA and FQGNSA.

In this sample, this clonotype turned up many times. This sequence joins TRBV15 and TRBJ2-7, with TRBD1 identical over 7 bases. This CDR3 spans 14 amino acids. Germline loops: CDR1 LNHNV, CDR2 YYDKDF (reference sequence). Germline trimming cut 6 bases from V and 0 bases from J; bases unmatched to any gene: 5. As DNA, the CDR3 is TGTGCCACCAGTAACGACAGGGCCTCCTACGAGCAGTACTTC. Its translation is CATSNDRASYEQYF. The full variable domain, in which reference TRBV15 and TRBJ2-7 provide the parts outside the CDR3, is DAMVIQNPRYQVTQFGKPVTLSCSQTLNHNVMYWYQQKSSQAPKLLFHYYDKDFNNEADTPDNFQSRRPNTSFCFLDIRSPGLGDTAMYLCATSNDRASYEQYFGPGTRLTVT.

The chain joins TRBV20-1 to TRBJ2-2; tentative D call: TRBD2 (6 bases). The germline V gene encodes CDR1 DFQATT and CDR2 SNEGSKA (reference sequence). V lost 3 bases, J lost 3 bases, and 11 bases lay in between. This CDR3 contains 14 residues. CDR3 in amino acids: CSASLPGDTGELFF. The CDR3 nucleotides read TGCAGTGCTAGTCTCCCGGGGGACACCGGGGAGCTGTTTTTT.

This chain uses TRBV2 with TRBJ1-2; D is undetermined. The CDR3 contains 13 residues. The ends were cut back, 3 bases at V and 7 bases at J, with 12 bases in the middle. Germline V gene sequence: CDR1 SNHLY, CDR2 FYNNEI. The DNA for the CDR3 is TGTGCCAGCAGTGATGGGCTGGGAGCTGGCTACACCTTC. Its translation is CASSDGLGAGYTF.

In the case of this clonotype: Mismatch with germline at one junction end may stem from a read error. The V and J genes are TRBV29-1 and TRBJ2-6; no clear D gene. Per the germline V gene, CDR1 is SQVTM and CDR2 is ANQGSEA. This CDR3 is built from 11 residues. The CDR3 region is CSVVAVNTEAF. In DNA, the CDR3 is TGCAGCGTTGTCGCGGTGAACACTGAAGCTTTC.

This clonotype was recorded many times. The chain has TRBV15 and TRBJ1-1; no reliable D call. Looked up from germline, CDR1 is LNHNV and CDR2 is YYDKDF (reference sequence). The CDR3 contains 14 residues. V was pared by 0 bases and J by 10 bases, with 15 bases between. The CDR3 here is CATSRDRGPGRAFF. The CDR3 coding sequence is TGTGCCACCAGCAGAGATCGTGGACCCGGGAGAGCTTTCTTT.

This clonotype was detected once. The chain links TRBV29-1 to TRBJ1-2; D gene uncertain. Trimming took off 8 bases at V and 6 bases at J, with 10 bases between the two ends. Germline-derived CDR1 and CDR2 are SQVTM and ANQGSEA. The CDR3 extends over 10 amino acids. This CDR3 is CSLAGNGYTF. Written as DNA, the CDR3 is TGCAGCTTGGCTGGGAATGGCTACACCTTC.

The chain couples TRBV20-1 to TRBJ1-4; 9 nucleotides match TRBD1. This CDR3 spans 15 amino acids. With 1 base clipped from V and 11 bases from J, the junction kept 11 bases outside the gene matches. CDR1 and CDR2 from the germline V gene are DFQATT and SNEGSKA (reference sequence). The CDR3 reads CSARAPGQGREKLFF. The CDR3 coding sequence is TGCAGTGCTAGAGCGCCGGGACAGGGTCGAGAGAAACTGTTTTTT.

The rearrangement uses TRBV20-1 and TRBJ1-2, with 7 bases that match TRBD1. The V and J ends lost 4 bases and 5 bases, in that order; junction bases with no gene match: 13. This CDR3 is built from 15 residues. Germline loops: CDR1 DFQATT, CDR2 SNEGSKA (reference sequence). The CDR3 sequence: CSANTGDWGDYGYTF. CDR3 DNA: TGCAGTGCTAATACAGGGGATTGGGGGGATTATGGCTACACCTTC.

This clonotype was observed a single time. V usage is TRBV9 and J usage is TRBJ2-7; 11 bases are shared with TRBD2. The CDR3 is made up of 17 amino acids. Germline loops: CDR1 SGDLS, CDR2 YYNGEE. The trim removed 2 bases at V and 0 bases at J, leaving 7 bases unmatched. The CDR3 here is CASSVEGTSGSSYEQYF. The CDR3 DNA reads as TGTGCCAGCAGCGTCGAGGGTACTAGCGGGAGCTCCTACGAGCAGTACTTC.

This CDR3 is CASSMRAGGELFF. The CDR3 nucleotides are TGTGCCAGTAGTATGCGGGCCGGTGGGGAGCTGTTTTTT. The chain joins TRBV19 to TRBJ2-2; D possibly corresponds to TRBD2 (5 bases). Germline V lookup: CDR1 LNHDA, CDR2 SQIVND (reference sequence). CDR3 size: 13 residues. V was pared by 3 bases and J by 8 bases, with 10 bases between.

The chain links TRBV7-2 to TRBJ2-7; TRBD1 matches 11 bases. The CDR3 extends over 15 amino acids. Germline V gives CDR1 SGHTA, CDR2 FQGNSA. The J segment lost 6 bases and the V segment lost 2 bases, leaving 6 bases of the junction unmatched. The CDR3 coding sequence is TGTGCCAGCAGCTTACTAGGACAGGGGGCAAGCGAGCAGTACTTC. Amino acid sequence: CASSLLGQGASEQYF.

The sample holds a few counts of this clonotype. The genes are TRBV10-3 and TRBJ1-1; 9 bases align to TRBD1. Germline V gene data show CDR1 as ENHRY and CDR2 as SYGVKD. The CDR3 length is 15 residues. J lost 0 bases, V lost 5 bases, and 4 bases had no gene match. CDR3 nucleotides: TGTGCCATCAGTTCGGACAGGGGAATGAACACTGAAGCTTTCTTT. This encodes CAISSDRGMNTEAFF.

DNA for the CDR3: TGCGCCAGCAGCCAGTACAGCCAAGAGACCCAGTACTTC. Amino acids: CASSQYSQETQYF. This chain uses TRBV5-1 with TRBJ2-5; the D is unclear. The germline gives CDR1 SGHRS, CDR2 YFSETQ. The V and J ends lost 4 bases and 1 base respectively, with 8 bases between them. The CDR3 length is 13 residues.

This clonotype has at least ten counts. This sequence joins TRBV29-1 and TRBJ1-2; D is perhaps TRBD1 (5 bases). V dropped 7 bases and J dropped 7 bases, with 16 bases sitting between them. CDR1 is SQVTM, CDR2 ANQGSEA, per germline. CDR3 length: 12 residues. This CDR3 is CSAGTHISGYTF. Written as DNA, the CDR3 is TGCAGCGCAGGGACCCATATCTCTGGCTACACCTTC. Looking up the rest from reference TRBV29-1 and TRBJ1-2 gives the full variable domain: SAVISQKPSRDICQRGTSLTIQCQVDSQVTMMFWYRQQPGQSLTLIATANQGSEATYESGFVIDKFPISRPNLTFSTLTVSNMSPEDSSIYLCSAGTHISGYTFGSGTRLTVV.

The V and J genes are TRBV6-5 and TRBJ2-5, with TRBD2 identical over 8 bases. The CDR3 runs to 14 residues. Germline values: CDR1 MNHEY, CDR2 SVGAGI. V was pared by 6 bases and J by 3 bases, with 6 bases of the junction left unmatched. CDR3 coding DNA: TGTGCCAGCAGGGCGGGGGGCTGGGAAGAGACCCAGTACTTC. This codes for CASRAGGWEETQYF.

Remarks on this clonotype: Being one base from a much bigger clone, this may be a read error. V is TRBV20-1 and J is TRBJ1-1; tentative D call: TRBD1 (5 bases). V was clipped by 1 base and J by 3 bases, with 6 bases between them. Germline-derived CDR1 and CDR2 are DFQATT and SNEGSKA (reference sequence). The CDR3 has 12 residues. In DNA, the CDR3 is TGCAGTGCTAGAGGGGGGTACACTGAAGCTTTCTTT. Amino acid sequence: CSARGGYTEAFF.

DNA of the CDR3: TGTGCCATCAGCCCGGGGGAGAGGCTGCTCGAGCAGTACTTC. Translated: CAISPGERLLEQYF. The rearrangement joins TRBV10-3 to TRBJ2-7, with D tentatively TRBD2 (6 bases). The germline V gene has CDR1 ENHRY and CDR2 SYGVKD. The length of the CDR3 is 14 residues. V lost 6 bases and J lost 6, with 18 bases in between.

This clonotype was detected many times. V and J are TRBV2 and TRBJ1-5; 7 positions match TRBD1. The CDR3 has 16 amino acids. J was trimmed by 3 bases and V by 6 bases; bases with no gene match: 11. The germline CDR1 and CDR2 sequences are SNHLY and FYNNEI. The chain's CDR3 is CASRDGTAGLNQPQHF. The CDR3 nucleotides read TGTGCCAGCAGAGATGGGACAGCGGGGCTCAATCAGCCCCAGCATTTT.

The chain uses TRBV2 and TRBJ1-1; perhaps TRBD1 as D (6 bases). Deletions cut 1 base from V and 9 bases from J, with 12 bases between. The CDR3 is made up of 13 amino acids. Germline V gene lookup returns CDR1 SNHLY and CDR2 FYNNEI. The CDR3 nucleotides read TGTGCCAGCAGTGAAGAGTCCAGGGGTAAAGCTTTCTTT. It encodes CASSEESRGKAFF. Combining the CDR3 with reference TRBV2 and TRBJ1-1 gives the whole variable domain EPEVTQTPSHQVTQMGQEVILRCVPISNHLYFYWYRQILGQKVEFLVSFYNNEISEKSEIFDDQFSVERPDGSNFTLKIRSTKLEDSAMYFCASSEESRGKAFFGQGTRLTVV.

The CDR3 loop is CASRETALHTEAFF. The CDR3 DNA sequence: TGTGCCAGCAGGGAGACAGCTTTACACACTGAAGCTTTCTTT. This chain links TRBV2 with TRBJ1-1, with D tentatively TRBD1 (5 bases). V was trimmed by 6 bases and J by 3 bases, leaving 14 bases between them. Germline V gives CDR1 SNHLY, CDR2 FYNNEI. This CDR3 is built from 14 residues.

The chain uses TRBV19 and TRBJ2-5, with TRBD2 matching 8 bases. The length of the CDR3 is 13 residues. The ends lost 6 bases at V and 4 bases at J; junction bases unmatched: 4. CDR1 LNHDA and CDR2 SQIVND come from the germline V gene (reference sequence). The CDR3 protein is CASRRAGAETQYF. The CDR3, as DNA: TGTGCCAGTAGACGAGCGGGAGCAGAGACCCAGTACTTC.

This clonotype was seen ten or more times. This rearrangement joins TRBV12-3 or TRBV12-4 to TRBJ1-3; 7 positions match TRBD1. With 1 base clipped from V and 4 bases from J, the junction kept 4 bases outside the gene matches. The CDR3 covers 15 residues. CDR3 region: CASSLEGARGNTIYF. CDR3 DNA: TGTGCCAGCAGTTTAGAGGGGGCGCGAGGAAACACCATATATTTT.